The entry that follows covers one TCR beta chain sequence. Its target antigen remains unknown. No base quality information exists; no much larger clone differs at one position. TCRbeta CDR3 regions were amplified from genomic DNA by means of the immunoSEQ Assay, a bias-controlled multiplex PCR. The original methods were these. The number of nucleated cells in each sample was estimated by amplification of reference gene primers within the assay. To quantify the absolute abundance of each unique TCRbeta CDR3 rearrangement, sequence reads were collapsed and filtered. For each sample, productive Simpson clonality was calculated as the square root of Simpson's diversity index over productive rearrangements. Not all clones reach the TCRdb copy of this immuneACCESS table, which keeps in-frame sequences only. Checked studies attribute under half of the gap to unresolved V genes and leave the rest unexplained. For V, J and clone size, that table is used; D and trimming come from the DNA. Across this sample there are 200,000 to 250,000 clones, with around 80% seen only once. The top ten clones comprise 13% of the sample.

This sample was taken from a study of blood T cell repertoires in COVID-19 (dated by TCRdb to the early 2020s). About the study as a whole: Collaborator samples came from the United States, Italy and Spain and covered acute and convalescent phases of COVID-19. The material from the prospective study consisted of cDNA or gDNA derived from T cells, B-cell-depleted T cells, or PBMCs. Deeply sampled blood TCRbeta repertoires from subjects exposed to, actively infected with, or recovered from COVID-19 were included in the dataset. The repertoires were made available in a free public database intended to serve as a resource for research on the immune response to SARS-CoV-2. The samples were drawn from two sources: the first 160 participants of the ongoing ImmuneRACE study, and 1,000 to 1,500 subjects contributed by 6 global collaborators. Nearly every sample came with metadata listing a de-identified subject ID, COVID-19 status, age in years and sex. Where available, HLA class I and class II types were obtained from metadata supplied by the sample provider rather than from assay-based typing. Overall study outcomes, separate from this receptor: Clinical and demographic metadata were provided uncurated, with the amount varying by source and participant.

Collaborating institutions collected whole blood in K2EDTA tubes following their own protocols. Collaborator samples were shipped for TCRbeta analysis as frozen whole blood, isolated PBMCs, or DNA extracted from either sample type. The CDR3 holds 16 amino acids from the cysteine to the phenylalanine. Solely the CDR3 DNA is kept, with 48 bases framed from the first base. CDR1 MNHNY and CDR2 SVGAGI were looked up in the germline V gene (reference sequence). V is cut back by 2 bases and J by 7 bases, with 10 bases in the junction unmatched. The source material was peripheral blood. The sequence is built from TRBV6-6 and TRBJ2-1; 8 bases in the junction line up with TRBD2. This TCR came from a human donor in a cohort sampled during active COVID-19. The CDR3 region reads CASSYGSGGAWNEQFF. The nucleotide sequence is TGTGCCAGCAGTTACGGTTCCGGGGGGGCCTGGAATGAGCAGTTCTTC.